Below, 12 T cell receptor beta chains from the same sample are listed, as sequenced in a study of technical replicates of blood from a few donors. Repertoires were generated with immunoSEQ multiplex PCR, while TCRdb's copy carries only in-frame clones and drops some. The sample has tens of thousands of clones, roughly 95% seen once. The sequencing input was T cells isolated from PBMCs. Source of these receptors: a human donor in good health.

The rearrangement links TRBV7-3 to TRBJ2-1; TRBD2 aligns across 9 bases. Germline CDR1 is SGHTA and CDR2 is FQGTGA. This CDR3 has 14 residues. Germline trimming cut 5 bases from V and 2 bases from J; bases unmatched to any gene: 1. This CDR3 reads CASSPSGTYNEQFF. DNA of the CDR3: TGTGCCAGCAGCCCTAGCGGGACCTACAATGAGCAGTTCTTC.

This chain uses TRBV5-4 with TRBJ2-2; 8 nucleotides line up with TRBD2. Germline values: CDR1 SGHNT, CDR2 YYREEE (reference sequence). J was trimmed by 5 bases and V by 2 bases; bases with no gene match: 5. The CDR3 is 15 residues long. DNA of the CDR3: TGTGCCAGCAGCTTCGGACTAGCACAAACCGGGGAGCTGTTTTTT. It specifies CASSFGLAQTGELFF.

The chain has TRBV7-3 and TRBJ1-1, with D maybe TRBD1 (6 bases). This CDR3 comprises 13 residues. V lost 2 bases and J lost 3, with 7 bases in between. Germline lookup yields CDR1 SGHTA and CDR2 FQGTGA. The CDR3 bases are TGTGCCAGCAGCTTATCAGGGGACACTGAAGCTTTCTTT. It codes for CASSLSGDTEAFF.

The rearrangement joins TRBV7-2 to TRBJ1-1; a weak D match, TRBD1 (5 bases). The V gene's germline CDR1 is SGHTA and CDR2 FQGNSA. The CDR3 loop spans 14 amino acids. V was trimmed by 4 bases and J by 1 base, leaving 10 bases between them. The DNA for the CDR3 is TGTGCCAGCAGCTCAGGGTCGAGGAACACTGAAGCTTTCTTT. Translated, it gives CASSSGSRNTEAFF.

The chain uses TRBV2 and TRBJ1-1; D uncertain. Per the germline V gene, CDR1 is SNHLY and CDR2 is FYNNEI. The CDR3 is 12 residues long. The V end was cut by 7 bases, the J end by 1 base, with 7 bases between. The CDR3 DNA sequence: TGTGCCAGCAATTACAGGAACACTGAAGCTTTCTTT. Its translation is CASNYRNTEAFF.

The chain recombines TRBV7-9 with TRBJ2-1, with D uncertain. V dropped 5 bases and J dropped 9 bases, with 11 bases sitting between them. Germline CDR1 SEHNR, CDR2 FQNEAQ (reference sequence). The CDR3 length is 12 residues. The CDR3: CASSISLSEQFF. CDR3 bases: TGTGCCAGCAGCATAAGCCTAAGTGAGCAGTTCTTC.

The genes are TRBV7-9 and TRBJ1-4, with 7 bases fitting TRBD1. V lost 6 bases to trimming and J lost 0 bases; unmatched junction nucleotides: 4. CDR1 and CDR2 (germline): SEHNR, FQNEAQ (reference sequence). The CDR3 length is 15 residues. Here the CDR3 DNA reads TGTGCCAGCAGTCGACAGGGTGCAACTAATGAAAAACTGTTTTTT. Translating gives CASSRQGATNEKLFF.

V is TRBV2 and J is TRBJ2-7, with D maybe TRBD2 (5 bases). This CDR3 spans 14 amino acids. Trimming took 6 bases from V and 2 from J, leaving 14 bases between them. From germline, CDR1 is SNHLY and CDR2 FYNNEI. The CDR3 sequence: CASRRVLKTYEQYF. As DNA, the CDR3 is TGTGCCAGCAGGCGGGTCCTTAAAACCTACGAGCAGTACTTC.

The rearrangement uses TRBV19 and TRBJ2-7; D perhaps matches TRBD1 (6 bases). The germline CDR1 and CDR2 sequences are LNHDA and SQIVND (reference sequence). The CDR3 covers 16 residues. Trimming took off 3 bases at V and 1 base at J, with 16 bases between the two ends. This chain's CDR3 is CASSILFRGFSYEQYF. The CDR3 DNA reads TGTGCCAGTAGTATTCTCTTCAGGGGATTTTCCTACGAGCAGTACTTC.

This chain connects TRBV6-5 to TRBJ2-7, with 8 bases that match TRBD1. Losses at the gene ends were 0 bases for V and 2 bases for J; bases not matched to a gene: 0. The V gene's germline CDR1 is MNHEY and CDR2 SVGAGI. This CDR3 is built from 14 residues. CDR3 nucleotides: TGTGCCAGCAGTTACTCGGACAGGGCCTACGAGCAGTACTTC. Translating gives CASSYSDRAYEQYF.

The rearrangement joins TRBV19 to TRBJ1-1; 7 bases agree with TRBD1. V gave up 5 bases and J gave up 4 bases; unmatched junction bases: 7. The CDR3 is 14 amino acids. CDR1 and CDR2 from the germline V gene are LNHDA and SQIVND (reference sequence). The CDR3 DNA is TGTGCCAGTAGTCCTCGACAGGGTGGCACTGAAGCTTTCTTT. Its translation: CASSPRQGGTEAFF.

The V call is TRBV6-5, the J call TRBJ1-1; 7 bases agree with TRBD1. With V trimmed by 2 bases and J by 4 bases, 4 bases remained unmatched. Germline V lookup: CDR1 MNHEY, CDR2 SVGAGI. There are 14 residues in the CDR3. The CDR3 bases are TGTGCCAGCAGTTACCTACAGGGGATCACTGAAGCTTTCTTT. As protein: CASSYLQGITEAFF.